The present entry profiles one T cell receptor (beta chain) with its context. No antigen is known for it. TCRdb's copy holds only in-frame clones and misses some; the assay was immunoSEQ multiplex PCR. This sample has about 97,000 clones, with over 75% found just once. The data derive from a study of graft-versus-host responses after intestinal transplantation. In the study overall: Every one of the recipients received anti-thymocyte globulin induction and afterwards took tacrolimus and steroids for around 3 years.

The CDR3 contains 15 residues. V was trimmed by 7 bases and J by 4 bases, leaving 16 bases between them. Per germline, CDR1 SNHLY and CDR2 FYNNEI. General study results and limits: Ileal or blood samples showed some GvH clones first, and such clones were also found in recipient marrow. Peak circulating GvH clone levels were associated with early post-transplant HvG declines.

This sample comprised PBMCs, obtained roughly 410 days after intestinal transplant. This TCR came from a human patient who received an intestinal transplant, so some T cells may come from the graft donor. The chain has TRBV2 and TRBJ2-2; tentative D call: TRBD1 (5 bases). CDR3 coding DNA: TGTGCCAGCACCTCCCCGGGTAGGGGCACCGGGGAGCTGTTTTTT. Protein product: CASTSPGRGTGELFF.